This T cell receptor beta chain derives from a study of CD8+CD57+ T cells in acquired aplastic anemia. TCR beta VDJ and CDR3 were profiled, and genomic DNA was the template. Via MiXCR, TCRdb re-called the reads, giving one row per CDR3 protein. Of around 250,000 distinct CDR3 sequences in the sample, approximately 80% are singletons; the top ten hold 40% to 55%. Previously, flow cytometry had revealed CD8+CD57+ cell expansion in the patients chosen for sequencing. Patients, without exception, had severe acquired aplastic anemia. Looked up from germline, CDR1 is SEHNR and CDR2 is FQNEAQ (reference sequence). The CDR3 contains 14 residues. Notes on this clonotype: Relative to the germline gene, one junction end is altered; a read error may explain this.

Source material: sorted CD4+, CD8+, or CD8+CD57+ T cells (not recorded which) from PBMCs. The sequence was collected from a human donor with aplastic anemia. V usage is TRBV7-9 and J usage is TRBJ1-5; D unresolved. CDR3 sequence reads: CASSFPSSGGRDEF. CDR3 sequence (DNA): TGTGCCAGCAGCTTTCCAAGTAGCGGTGGGCGCGATGAGTTT. Looking up the rest from reference TRBV7-9 and TRBJ1-5 gives the full variable domain: DTGVSQNPRHKITKRGQNVTFRCDPISEHNRLYWYRQTLGQGPEFLTYFQNEAQLEKSRLLSDRFSAERPKGSFSTLEIQRTEQGDSAMYLCASSFPSSGGRDEFGDGTRLSIL.